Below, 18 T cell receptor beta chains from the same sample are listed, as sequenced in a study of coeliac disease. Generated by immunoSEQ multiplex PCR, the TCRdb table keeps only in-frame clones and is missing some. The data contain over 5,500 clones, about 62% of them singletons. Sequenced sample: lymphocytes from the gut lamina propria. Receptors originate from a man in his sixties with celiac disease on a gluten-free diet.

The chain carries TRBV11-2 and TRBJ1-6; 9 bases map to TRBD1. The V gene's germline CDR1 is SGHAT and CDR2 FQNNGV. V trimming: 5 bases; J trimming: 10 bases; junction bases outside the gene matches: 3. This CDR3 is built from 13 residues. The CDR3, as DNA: TGTGCCAGCAGCCCGGGACAGGGCTCACCCCTCCACTTT. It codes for CASSPGQGSPLHF.

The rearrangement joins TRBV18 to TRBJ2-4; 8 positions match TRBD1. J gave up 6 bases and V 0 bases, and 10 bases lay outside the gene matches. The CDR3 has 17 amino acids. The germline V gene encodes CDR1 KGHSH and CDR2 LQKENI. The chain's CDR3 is CASSPPGRQGHVNIQYF. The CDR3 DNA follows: TGTGCCAGCTCACCACCCGGCAGACAGGGGCATGTAAACATTCAGTACTTC.

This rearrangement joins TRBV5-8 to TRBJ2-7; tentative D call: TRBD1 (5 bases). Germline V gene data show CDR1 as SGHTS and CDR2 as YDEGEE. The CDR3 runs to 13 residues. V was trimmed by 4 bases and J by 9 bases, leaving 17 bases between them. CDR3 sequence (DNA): TGTGCCAGCAGCCCGGACACGGAATTTGGGCAGTACTTC. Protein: CASSPDTEFGQYF.

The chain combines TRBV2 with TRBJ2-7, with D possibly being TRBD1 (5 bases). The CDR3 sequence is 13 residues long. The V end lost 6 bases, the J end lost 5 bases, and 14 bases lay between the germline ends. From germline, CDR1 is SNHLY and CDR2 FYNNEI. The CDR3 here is CASSGRANNEQYF. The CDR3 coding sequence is TGTGCCAGCAGCGGCAGGGCGAACAACGAGCAGTACTTC.

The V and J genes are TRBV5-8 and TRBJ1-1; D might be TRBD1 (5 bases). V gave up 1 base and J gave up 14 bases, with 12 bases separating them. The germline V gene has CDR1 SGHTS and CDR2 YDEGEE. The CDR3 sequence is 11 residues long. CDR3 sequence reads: CASSLRAGCFF. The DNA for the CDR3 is TGTGCCAGCAGCTTGAGGGCAGGGTGCTTCTTT.

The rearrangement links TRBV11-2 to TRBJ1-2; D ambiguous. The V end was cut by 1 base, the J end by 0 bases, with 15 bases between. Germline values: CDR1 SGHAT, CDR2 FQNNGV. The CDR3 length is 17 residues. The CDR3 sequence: CASSLGGTGSTNYGYTF. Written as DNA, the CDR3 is TGTGCCAGCAGCTTAGGAGGTACGGGTTCTACTAACTATGGCTACACCTTC. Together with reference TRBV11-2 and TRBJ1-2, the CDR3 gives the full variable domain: EAGVAQSPRYKIIEKRQSVAFWCNPISGHATLYWYQQILGQGPKLLIQFQNNGVVDDSQLPKDRFSAERLKGVDSTLKIQPAKLEDSAVYLCASSLGGTGSTNYGYTFGSGTRLTVV.

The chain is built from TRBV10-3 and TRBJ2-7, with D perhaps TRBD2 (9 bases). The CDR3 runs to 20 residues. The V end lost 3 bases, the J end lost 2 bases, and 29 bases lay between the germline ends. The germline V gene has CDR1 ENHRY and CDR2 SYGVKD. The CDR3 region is CAISDLRRQGAGGGAYEQYF. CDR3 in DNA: TGTGCCATCAGTGACCTAAGGAGGCAGGGGGCTGGCGGGGGGGCCTACGAGCAGTACTTC.

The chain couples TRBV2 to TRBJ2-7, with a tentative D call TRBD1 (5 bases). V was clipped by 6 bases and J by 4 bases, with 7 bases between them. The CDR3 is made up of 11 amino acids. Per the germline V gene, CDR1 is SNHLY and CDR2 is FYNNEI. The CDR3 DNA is TGTGCCAGCAGGGGGCTTTACGAGCAGTACTTC. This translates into CASRGLYEQYF.

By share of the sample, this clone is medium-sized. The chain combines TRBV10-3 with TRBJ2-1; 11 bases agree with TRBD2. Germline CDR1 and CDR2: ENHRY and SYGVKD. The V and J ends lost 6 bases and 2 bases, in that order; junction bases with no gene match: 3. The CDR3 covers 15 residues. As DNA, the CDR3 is TGTGCCATCAGCCTGACTAGCGGGGCCTACAATGAGCAGTTCTTC. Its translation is CAISLTSGAYNEQFF.

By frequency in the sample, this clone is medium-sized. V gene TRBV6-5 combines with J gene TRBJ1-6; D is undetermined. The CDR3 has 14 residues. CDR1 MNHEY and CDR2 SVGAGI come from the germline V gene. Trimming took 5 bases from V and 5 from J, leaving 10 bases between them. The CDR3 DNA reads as TGTGCCAGCAGTATGTACAGTAATAATTCACCCCTCCACTTT. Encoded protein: CASSMYSNNSPLHF.

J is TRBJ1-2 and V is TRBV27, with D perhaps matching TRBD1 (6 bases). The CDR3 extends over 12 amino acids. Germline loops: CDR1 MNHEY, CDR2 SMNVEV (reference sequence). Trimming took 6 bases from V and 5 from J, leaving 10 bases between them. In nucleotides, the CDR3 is TGTGCCAGCAGGGCCGGACAGTATGGCTACACCTTC. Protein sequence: CASRAGQYGYTF.

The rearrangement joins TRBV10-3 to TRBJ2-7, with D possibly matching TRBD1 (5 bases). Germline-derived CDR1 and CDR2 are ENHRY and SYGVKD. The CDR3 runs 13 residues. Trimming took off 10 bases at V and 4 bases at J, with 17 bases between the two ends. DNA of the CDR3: TGTGCCAGCCGGGCCCAAGGGGCTTACGAGCAGTACTTC. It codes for CASRAQGAYEQYF.

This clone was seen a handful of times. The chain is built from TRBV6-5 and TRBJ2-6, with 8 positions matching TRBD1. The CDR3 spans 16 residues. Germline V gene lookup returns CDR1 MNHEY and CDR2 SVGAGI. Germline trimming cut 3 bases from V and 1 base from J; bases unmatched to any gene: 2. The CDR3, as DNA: TGTGCCAGCAGTTATCAGGGGGCGTCTGGGGCCAACGTCCTGACTTTC. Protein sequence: CASSYQGASGANVLTF.

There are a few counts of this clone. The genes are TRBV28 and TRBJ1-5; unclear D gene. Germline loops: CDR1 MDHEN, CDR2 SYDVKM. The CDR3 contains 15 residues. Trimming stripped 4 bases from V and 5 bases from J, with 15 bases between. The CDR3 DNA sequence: TGTGCCAGCAGTTCAGGACTTTATTCATATCAGCCCCAGCATTTT. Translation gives CASSSGLYSYQPQHF.

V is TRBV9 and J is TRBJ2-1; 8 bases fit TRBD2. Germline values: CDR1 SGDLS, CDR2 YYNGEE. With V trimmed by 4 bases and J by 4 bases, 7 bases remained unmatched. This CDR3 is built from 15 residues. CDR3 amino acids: CASSTQAGGYNEQFF. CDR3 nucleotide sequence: TGTGCCAGCAGCACTCAGGCGGGGGGATACAATGAGCAGTTCTTC.

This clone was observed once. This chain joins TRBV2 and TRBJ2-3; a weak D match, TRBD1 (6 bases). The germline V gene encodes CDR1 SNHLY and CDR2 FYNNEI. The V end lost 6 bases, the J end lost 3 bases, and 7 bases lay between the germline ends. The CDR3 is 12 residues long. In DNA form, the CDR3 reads TGTGCCAGCAGACAGGGAACAGATACGCAGTATTTT. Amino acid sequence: CASRQGTDTQYF.

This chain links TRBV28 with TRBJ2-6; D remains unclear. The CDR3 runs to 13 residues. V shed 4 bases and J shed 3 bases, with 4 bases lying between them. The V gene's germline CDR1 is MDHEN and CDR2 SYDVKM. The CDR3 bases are TGTGCCAGCAGTTATCTTGGGGCCAACGTCCTGACTTTC. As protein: CASSYLGANVLTF.

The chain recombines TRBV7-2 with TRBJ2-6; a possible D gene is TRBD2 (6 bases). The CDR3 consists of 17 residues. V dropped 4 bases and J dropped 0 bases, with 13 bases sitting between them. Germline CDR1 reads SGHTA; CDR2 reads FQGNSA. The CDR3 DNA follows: TGTGCCAGCAGCTCGACCGGGAGTTACTCTGGGGCCAACGTCCTGACTTTC. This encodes CASSSTGSYSGANVLTF.